This T cell receptor beta chain was recovered during a study of T cell responses to AZD1222 COVID-19 vaccine. Study-wide results and limits: After the peak T cell response, and only then, were repertoires sampled. The donors showed a predominance of white British ancestry and of females, with possible underestimation of clonal diversity. Only five or six AZD1222 recipients tested seropositive at baseline.

Clones were sequenced by immunoSEQ multiplex PCR, and TCRdb holds only the in-frame ones, with some missing. This table holds more than 110,000 clones, under 95% found once. The CDR3 sequence is 14 residues long. CDR1 is SGHNT, CDR2 YENEEA, per germline. V lost 5 bases and J lost 2, with 12 bases in between. About this clone: Antigen: not known.

The chain has TRBV11-3 and TRBJ1-2, with a possible D match to TRBD1 (6 bases). The source of this sequence is an adult in good health. The specimen comprised peripheral blood, sampled on day 0 of AZD1222 vaccination. This CDR3 is CASSPQGGNYGYTF. The CDR3 region has the DNA TGTGCCAGCAGCCCACAGGGAGGGAACTATGGCTACACCTTC.